Following are 8 T cell receptor beta chains from one sample sequenced in a study of identical twins. TCRdb fed the 5' RACE reads into MiXCR, producing one record per CDR3 protein. The table records a few hundred thousand distinct CDR3 sequences, about 8.3% of them present only once. Separately, the same data were catalogued under a study of yellow fever vaccine responses in identical twins.

Material for sequencing was CD8+ T cells sorted from blood. These receptors all stem from a woman between 18 and 29 years old in good health.

This chain uses TRBV29-1 with TRBJ2-5; D may be TRBD1 (6 bases). Deletions cut 8 bases from V and 3 bases from J, with 16 bases between. The CDR3 has 13 amino acids. Germline V CDR1 and CDR2: SQVTM, ANQGSEA. The CDR3 DNA is TGCAGCAGCCTCACAGGGAGAAAAGAGACCCAGTACTTC. Translation: CSSLTGRKETQYF.

The rearrangement links TRBV28 to TRBJ2-1; D is unclear. Germline loops: CDR1 MDHEN, CDR2 SYDVKM. Trimming took off 7 bases at V and 0 bases at J, with 19 bases between the two ends. The CDR3 runs 17 residues. CDR3 DNA: TGTGCCAGCACCTCCGGCCCACCGGCGGTCTCCTACAATGAGCAGTTCTTC. Amino acid sequence: CASTSGPPAVSYNEQFF.

This clonotype appeared many times. This rearrangement joins TRBV29-1 to TRBJ2-3, with D hard to call. Trimming cost V 3 bases and J 1 base, with 2 bases left between them. Looked up from germline, CDR1 is SQVTM and CDR2 is ANQGSEA. The CDR3 covers 11 residues. The CDR3 here is CSVDGTDTQYF. CDR3 DNA: TGCAGCGTTGACGGCACAGATACGCAGTATTTT.

This clonotype was seen at least ten times. The chain couples TRBV6-6 to TRBJ2-7; 10 bases align to TRBD2. The CDR3 loop spans 12 amino acids. V trimming: 8 bases; J trimming: 5 bases; junction bases outside the gene matches: 3. Looked up from germline, CDR1 is MNHNY and CDR2 is SVGAGI (reference sequence). The CDR3: CASLAGADEQYF. Here the CDR3 DNA reads TGTGCCAGCCTAGCGGGAGCGGACGAGCAGTACTTC.

The chain recombines TRBV4-1 with TRBJ2-5, with a tentative D call TRBD2 (5 bases). The CDR3 has 15 residues. The germline V and J ends were trimmed by 0 bases and 2 bases, with 10 bases remaining between them. The V gene's germline CDR1 is MGHRA and CDR2 YSYEKL. The CDR3 reads CASSQEPPGQETQYF. CDR3 sequence (DNA): TGCGCCAGCAGCCAAGAACCCCCGGGACAAGAGACCCAGTACTTC.

The sample holds many counts of this clonotype. The chain links TRBV20-1 to TRBJ2-1; D might be TRBD2 (5 bases). CDR1 and CDR2 from the germline V gene are DFQATT and SNEGSKA (reference sequence). V was cut by 1 base and J by 6 bases, with 13 bases left in between. The CDR3 spans 14 residues. CDR3 sequence reads: CSARALGLGNEQFF. The DNA for the CDR3 is TGCAGTGCTAGAGCACTAGGGTTGGGCAATGAGCAGTTCTTC.

This clonotype came up a few times. This rearrangement joins TRBV15 to TRBJ2-1, with D uncertain. Germline assignment: CDR1 LNHNV and CDR2 YYDKDF (reference sequence). CDR3 length: 16 amino acids. V was clipped by 5 bases and J by 3 bases, with 17 bases between them. CDR3 loop: CATSRLEGVSYNEQFF. The CDR3 DNA reads TGTGCCACCAGCCGCTTGGAAGGTGTGAGCTACAATGAGCAGTTCTTC.

There are a few counts of this clonotype. The J gene is TRBJ2-1, the V gene TRBV29-1, with TRBD2 as a possible D gene (5 bases). Germline CDR1 and CDR2: SQVTM and ANQGSEA. The CDR3 is 10 residues long. Between the trimmed V and J ends, which lost 7 bases and 5 bases, there was a span of 6 bases. CDR3 amino acids: CSAGDNEQFF. The CDR3 nucleotides are TGCAGCGCCGGGGACAATGAGCAGTTCTTC.